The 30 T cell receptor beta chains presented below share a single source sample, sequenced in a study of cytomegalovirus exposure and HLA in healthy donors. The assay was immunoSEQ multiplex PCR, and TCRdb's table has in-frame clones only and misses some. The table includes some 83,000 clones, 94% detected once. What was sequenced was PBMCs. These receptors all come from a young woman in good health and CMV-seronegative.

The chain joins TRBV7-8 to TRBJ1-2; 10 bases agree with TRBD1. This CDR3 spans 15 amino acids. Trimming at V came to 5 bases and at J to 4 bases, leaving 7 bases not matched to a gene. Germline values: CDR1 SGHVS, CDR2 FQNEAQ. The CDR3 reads CASSAPGQGRYGYTF. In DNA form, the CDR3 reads TGTGCCAGCAGCGCCCCGGGACAGGGGCGCTATGGCTACACCTTC.

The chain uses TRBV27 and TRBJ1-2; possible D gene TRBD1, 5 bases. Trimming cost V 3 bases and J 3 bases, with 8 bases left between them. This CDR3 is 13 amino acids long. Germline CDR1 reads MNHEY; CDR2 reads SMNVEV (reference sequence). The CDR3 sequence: CASSFQGDYGYTF. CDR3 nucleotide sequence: TGTGCCAGCAGTTTCCAGGGTGACTATGGCTACACCTTC.

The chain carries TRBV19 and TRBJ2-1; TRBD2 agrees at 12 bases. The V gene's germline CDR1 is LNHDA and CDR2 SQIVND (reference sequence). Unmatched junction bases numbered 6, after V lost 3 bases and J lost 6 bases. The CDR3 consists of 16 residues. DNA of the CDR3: TGTGCCAGTAGTATCCAGACTAGCGGGAGAGCCAATGAGCAGTTCTTC. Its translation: CASSIQTSGRANEQFF. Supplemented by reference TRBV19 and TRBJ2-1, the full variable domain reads DGGITQSPKYLFRKEGQNVTLSCEQNLNHDAMYWYRQDPGQGLRLIYYSQIVNDFQKGDIAEGYSVSREKKESFPLTVTSAQKNPTAFYLCASSIQTSGRANEQFFGPGTRLTVL.

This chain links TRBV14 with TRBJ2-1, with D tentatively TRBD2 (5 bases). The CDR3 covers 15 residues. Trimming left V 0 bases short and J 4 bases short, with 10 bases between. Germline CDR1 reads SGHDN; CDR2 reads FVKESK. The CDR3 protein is CASSQDLARYNEQFF. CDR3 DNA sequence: TGTGCCAGCAGCCAAGACCTAGCCAGATACAATGAGCAGTTCTTC.

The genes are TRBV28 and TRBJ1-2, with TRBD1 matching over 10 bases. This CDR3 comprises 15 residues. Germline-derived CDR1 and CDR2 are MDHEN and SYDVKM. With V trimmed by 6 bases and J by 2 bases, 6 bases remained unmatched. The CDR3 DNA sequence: TGTGCCAGCAGCAGCGAGGGACAGGGGAACTATGGCTACACCTTC. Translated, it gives CASSSEGQGNYGYTF.

The CDR3, as DNA: TGCGCCAGCAGTGAGTTTTCGGGACAAGAGACCCAGTACTTC. Translated, it gives CASSEFSGQETQYF. The J gene is TRBJ2-5, the V gene TRBV10-2, with D perhaps matching TRBD2 (5 bases). Germline CDR1 reads WSHSY; CDR2 reads SAAADI. This CDR3 has 14 amino acids. Trimming cost V 1 base and J 2 bases, with 8 bases left between them.

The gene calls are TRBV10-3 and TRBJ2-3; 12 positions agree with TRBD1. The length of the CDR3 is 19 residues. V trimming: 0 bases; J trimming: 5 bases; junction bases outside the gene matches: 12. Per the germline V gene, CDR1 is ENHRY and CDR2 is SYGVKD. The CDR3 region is CAISESRDRGREPIDTQYF. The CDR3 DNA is TGTGCCATCAGTGAGTCCAGGGACAGGGGGCGAGAACCGATAGATACGCAGTATTTT.

The CDR3: CASSVGTGGREAFF. The CDR3 bases are TGTGCCAGCAGCGTTGGGACAGGGGGCCGGGAAGCTTTCTTT. This chain connects TRBV9 to TRBJ1-1; 12 bases match TRBD1. The V gene's germline CDR1 is SGDLS and CDR2 YYNGEE. Germline trimming cut 2 bases from V and 8 bases from J; bases unmatched to any gene: 4. CDR3 length equals 14 residues.

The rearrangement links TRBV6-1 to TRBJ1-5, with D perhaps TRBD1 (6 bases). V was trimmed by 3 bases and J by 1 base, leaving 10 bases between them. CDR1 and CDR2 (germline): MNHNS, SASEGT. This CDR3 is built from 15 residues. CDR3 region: CASSDLGGSNQPQHF. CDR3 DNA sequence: TGTGCCAGCAGTGACCTAGGGGGAAGCAATCAGCCCCAGCATTTT.

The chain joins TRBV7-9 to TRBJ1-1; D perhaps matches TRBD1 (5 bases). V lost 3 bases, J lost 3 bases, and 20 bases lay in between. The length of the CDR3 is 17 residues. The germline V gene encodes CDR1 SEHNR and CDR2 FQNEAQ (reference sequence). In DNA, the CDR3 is TGTGCCAGCAGCTTCCCTGTACCCGTTGGGGCTGACACTGAAGCTTTCTTT. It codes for CASSFPVPVGADTEAFF.

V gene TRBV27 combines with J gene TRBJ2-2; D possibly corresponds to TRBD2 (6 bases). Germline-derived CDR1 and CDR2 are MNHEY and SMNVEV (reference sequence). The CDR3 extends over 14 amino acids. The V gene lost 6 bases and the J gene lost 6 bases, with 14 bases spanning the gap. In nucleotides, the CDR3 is TGTGCCAGCAGCCCGGTCCCGGGGGCCGGGGAGCTGTTTTTT. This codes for CASSPVPGAGELFF.

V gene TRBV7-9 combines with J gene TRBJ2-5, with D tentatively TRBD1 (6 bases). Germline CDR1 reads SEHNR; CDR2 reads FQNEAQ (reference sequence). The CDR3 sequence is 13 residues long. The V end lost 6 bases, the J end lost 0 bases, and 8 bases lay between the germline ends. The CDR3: CASRWTDQETQYF. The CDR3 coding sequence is TGTGCCAGCAGGTGGACAGACCAAGAGACCCAGTACTTC. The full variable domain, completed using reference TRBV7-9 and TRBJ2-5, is DTGVSQNPRHKITKRGQNVTFRCDPISEHNRLYWYRQTLGQGPEFLTYFQNEAQLEKSRLLSDRFSAERPKGSFSTLEIQRTEQGDSAMYLCASRWTDQETQYFGPGTRLLVL.

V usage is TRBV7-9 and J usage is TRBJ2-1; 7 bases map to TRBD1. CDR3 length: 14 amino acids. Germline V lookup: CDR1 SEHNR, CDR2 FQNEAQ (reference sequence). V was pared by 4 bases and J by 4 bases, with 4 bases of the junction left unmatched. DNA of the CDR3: TGTGCCAGCAGCTCCCGGGACAGATACAATGAGCAGTTCTTC. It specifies CASSSRDRYNEQFF.

The CDR3 region has the DNA TGTGCCAGCAGGGATGACGGGTCTGGAAACACCATATATTTT. As protein: CASRDDGSGNTIYF. This chain joins TRBV6-1 and TRBJ1-3; no clear D gene. Germline lookup yields CDR1 MNHNS and CDR2 SASEGT. The length of the CDR3 is 14 residues. V dropped 6 bases and J dropped 1 base, with 10 bases sitting between them.

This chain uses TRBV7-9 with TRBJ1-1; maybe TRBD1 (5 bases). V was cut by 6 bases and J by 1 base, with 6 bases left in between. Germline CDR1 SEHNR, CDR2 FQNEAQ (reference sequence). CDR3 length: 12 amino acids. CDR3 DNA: TGTGCCAGCAGACAGGAGAACACTGAAGCTTTCTTT. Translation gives CASRQENTEAFF.

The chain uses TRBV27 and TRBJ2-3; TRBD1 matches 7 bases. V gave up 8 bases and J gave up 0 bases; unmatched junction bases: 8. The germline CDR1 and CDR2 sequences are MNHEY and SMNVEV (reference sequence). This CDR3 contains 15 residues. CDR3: CASQVQTGSTDTQYF. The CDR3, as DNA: TGTGCCAGCCAGGTTCAGACAGGGAGCACAGATACGCAGTATTTT.

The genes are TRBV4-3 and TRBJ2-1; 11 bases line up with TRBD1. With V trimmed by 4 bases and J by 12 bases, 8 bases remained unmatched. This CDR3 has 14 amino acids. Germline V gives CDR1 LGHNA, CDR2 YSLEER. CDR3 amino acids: CASSLRWDRGGQFF. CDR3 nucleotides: TGCGCCAGCAGCCTCCGCTGGGACAGGGGGGGGCAGTTCTTC.

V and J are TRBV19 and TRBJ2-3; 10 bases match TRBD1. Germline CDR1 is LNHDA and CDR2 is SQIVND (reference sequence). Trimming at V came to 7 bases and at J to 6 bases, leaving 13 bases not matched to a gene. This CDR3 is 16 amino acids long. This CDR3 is CASNPGQGNIRDTQYF. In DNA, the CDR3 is TGTGCCAGTAACCCGGGACAGGGGAACATTCGGGATACGCAGTATTTT.

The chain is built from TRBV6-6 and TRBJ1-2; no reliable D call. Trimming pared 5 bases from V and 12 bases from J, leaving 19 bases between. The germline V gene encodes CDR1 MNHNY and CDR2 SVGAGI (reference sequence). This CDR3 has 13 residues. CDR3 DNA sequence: TGTGCCAGCAGTCCCCTGTCGGCGGGAATCGACACCTTC. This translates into CASSPLSAGIDTF.

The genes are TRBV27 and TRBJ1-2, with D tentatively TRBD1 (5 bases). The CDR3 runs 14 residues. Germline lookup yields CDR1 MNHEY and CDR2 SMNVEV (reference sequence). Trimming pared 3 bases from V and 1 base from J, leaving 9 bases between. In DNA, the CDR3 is TGTGCCAGCAGTTTTTCAGGGAATAACTATGGCTACACCTTC. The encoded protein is CASSFSGNNYGYTF.

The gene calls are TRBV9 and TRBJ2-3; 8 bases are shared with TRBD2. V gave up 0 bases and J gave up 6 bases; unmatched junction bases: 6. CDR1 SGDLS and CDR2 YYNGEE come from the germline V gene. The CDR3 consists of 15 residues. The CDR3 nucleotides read TGTGCCAGCAGCGTAGCGGGGGGGCTTACCGATACGCAGTATTTT. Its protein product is CASSVAGGLTDTQYF. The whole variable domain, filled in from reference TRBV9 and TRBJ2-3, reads DSGVTQTPKHLITATGQRVTLRCSPRSGDLSVYWYQQSLDQGLQFLIQYYNGEERAKGNILERFSAQQFPDLHSELNLSSLELGDSALYFCASSVAGGLTDTQYFGPGTRLTVL.

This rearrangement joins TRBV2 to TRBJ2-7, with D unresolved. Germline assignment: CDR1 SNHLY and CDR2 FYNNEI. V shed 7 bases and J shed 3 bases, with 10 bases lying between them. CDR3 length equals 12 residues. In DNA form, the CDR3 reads TGTGCCAGCACCCCAGGCAACTACGAGCAGTACTTC. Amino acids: CASTPGNYEQYF.

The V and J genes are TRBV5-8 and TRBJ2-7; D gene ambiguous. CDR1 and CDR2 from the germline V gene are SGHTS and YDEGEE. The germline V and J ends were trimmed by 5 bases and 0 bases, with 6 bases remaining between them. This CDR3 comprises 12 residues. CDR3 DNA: TGTGCCAGCAGGCTTAGCTCCTACGAGCAGTACTTC. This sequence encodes CASRLSSYEQYF.

The CDR3 coding sequence is TGTGCCAGCAGTATACAGGTGAACACTGAAGCTTTCTTT. It is translated as CASSIQVNTEAFF. This rearrangement joins TRBV6-5 to TRBJ1-1; D possibly corresponds to TRBD1 (5 bases). The CDR3 totals 13 residues. The germline V gene has CDR1 MNHEY and CDR2 SVGAGI. V gave up 5 bases and J gave up 0 bases, with 7 bases separating them.

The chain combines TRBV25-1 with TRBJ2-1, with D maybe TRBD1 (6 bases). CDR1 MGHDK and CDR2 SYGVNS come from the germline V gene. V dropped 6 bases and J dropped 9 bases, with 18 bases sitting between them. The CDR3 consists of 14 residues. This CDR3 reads CASSDNVRGGEQFF. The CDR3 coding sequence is TGTGCCAGCAGCGACAATGTCAGGGGTGGTGAGCAGTTCTTC.

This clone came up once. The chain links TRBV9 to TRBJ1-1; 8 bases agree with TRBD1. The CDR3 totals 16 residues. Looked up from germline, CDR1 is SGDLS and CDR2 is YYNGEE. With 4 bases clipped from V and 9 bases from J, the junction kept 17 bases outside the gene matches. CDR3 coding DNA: TGTGCCAGCAGCCTTAGCGGCAGGGGGCGCGATGGCCAAGCTTTCTTT. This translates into CASSLSGRGRDGQAFF. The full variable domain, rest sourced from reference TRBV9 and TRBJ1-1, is DSGVTQTPKHLITATGQRVTLRCSPRSGDLSVYWYQQSLDQGLQFLIQYYNGEERAKGNILERFSAQQFPDLHSELNLSSLELGDSALYFCASSLSGRGRDGQAFFGQGTRLTVV.

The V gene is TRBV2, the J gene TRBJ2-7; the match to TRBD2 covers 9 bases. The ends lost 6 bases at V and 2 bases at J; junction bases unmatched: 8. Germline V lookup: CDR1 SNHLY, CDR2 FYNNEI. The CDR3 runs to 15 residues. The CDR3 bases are TGTGCCAGCAGGATTAGCGGGAGCGGAGCCTACGAGCAGTACTTC. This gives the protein CASRISGSGAYEQYF.

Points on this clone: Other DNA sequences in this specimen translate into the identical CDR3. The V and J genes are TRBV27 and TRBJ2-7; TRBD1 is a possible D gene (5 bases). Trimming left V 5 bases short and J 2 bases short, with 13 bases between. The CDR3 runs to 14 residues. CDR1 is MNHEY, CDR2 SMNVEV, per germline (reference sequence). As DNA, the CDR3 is TGTGCCAGCAGTCCTTCAGTGGGGCCCTACGAGCAGTACTTC. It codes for CASSPSVGPYEQYF.

The DNA for the CDR3 is TGTGCCAGCAGCCAAGACACGGACAGGGCCGGGCACTATGGCTACACCTTC. It yields the protein CASSQDTDRAGHYGYTF. The chain is built from TRBV4-2 and TRBJ1-2; TRBD1 matches 8 bases. V was clipped by 0 bases and J by 3 bases; unmatched bases: 9. Per the germline V gene, CDR1 is LGHNA and CDR2 is YNFKEQ. This CDR3 is built from 17 residues.

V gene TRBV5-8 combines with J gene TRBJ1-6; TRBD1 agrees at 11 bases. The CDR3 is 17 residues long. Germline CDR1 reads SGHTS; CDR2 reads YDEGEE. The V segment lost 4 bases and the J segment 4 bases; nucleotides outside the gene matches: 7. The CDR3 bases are TGTGCCAGCAGCCGTGCCGGGACAGGGGGATATAATTCACCCCTCCACTTT. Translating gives CASSRAGTGGYNSPLHF.